These 17 T cell receptor beta chains came from one sample sequenced in a study of cytomegalovirus exposure and HLA in healthy donors. Here immunoSEQ multiplex PCR was the method, and the copy in TCRdb shows in-frame clones only, minus some. Here the sample spans over 150,000 clones, about 86% being singletons. The specimen was PBMCs. These receptors all stem from a man aged 18 to 30 in good health and CMV-seropositive.

The chain joins TRBV5-1 to TRBJ1-5; D is unclear. CDR1 is SGHRS and CDR2 is YFSETQ in the germline V gene. The CDR3 has 16 amino acids. The ends were cut back, 2 bases at V and 0 bases at J, with 12 bases in the middle. In DNA, the CDR3 is TGCGCCAGCAGCTTTGGAGGGATCGGTAGCAATCAGCCCCAGCATTTT. Its protein product is CASSFGGIGSNQPQHF.

Here the CDR3 reads CASSPGGLRNQPQHF. Written as DNA, the CDR3 is TGTGCCAGCAGCCCAGGGGGGTTACGGAATCAGCCCCAGCATTTT. V is TRBV9 and J is TRBJ1-5; 7 bases are shared with TRBD1. CDR3 length: 15 amino acids. The germline gives CDR1 SGDLS, CDR2 YYNGEE. Losses at the gene ends were 4 bases for V and 4 bases for J; bases not matched to a gene: 8.

V gene TRBV6-1 combines with J gene TRBJ2-7, with TRBD2 as a possible D gene (6 bases). CDR3 length: 13 amino acids. The germline V gene encodes CDR1 MNHNS and CDR2 SASEGT. Trimming shortened V by 8 bases and J by 0 bases, and 11 bases separated the two germline ends. The CDR3 loop is CASFGSGSYEQYF. CDR3 in DNA: TGTGCCAGCTTTGGTAGCGGCTCCTACGAGCAGTACTTC.

This clone showed up just a few times. This chain uses TRBV4-2 with TRBJ2-7; TRBD2 aligns across 8 bases. CDR1 LGHNA and CDR2 YNFKEQ come from the germline V gene. The CDR3 has 17 residues. Trimming took 0 bases from V and 5 from J; bases not matched to a gene: 12. This CDR3 reads CASSQEAGDSRKHEQYF. CDR3 DNA: TGTGCCAGCAGCCAAGAAGCGGGAGACAGTCGCAAGCACGAGCAGTACTTC.

The gene calls are TRBV7-3 and TRBJ2-5, with D unresolved. The CDR3 is 14 amino acids. The V end was cut by 3 bases, the J end by 2 bases, with 10 bases between. The germline CDR1 and CDR2 sequences are SGHTA and FQGTGA. The CDR3 protein is CASSLGPRQETQYF. The CDR3 region has the DNA TGTGCCAGCAGCTTGGGTCCTAGGCAAGAGACCCAGTACTTC. The full variable domain, in which reference TRBV7-3 and TRBJ2-5 provide the parts outside the CDR3, is GAGVSQTPSNKVTEKGKYVELRCDPISGHTALYWYRQSLGQGPEFLIYFQGTGAADDSGLPNDRFFAVRPEGSVSTLKIQRTERGDSAVYLCASSLGPRQETQYFGPGTRLLVL.

The chain is built from TRBV10-2 and TRBJ2-7; D not certain. The CDR3 length is 12 residues. Germline CDR1 and CDR2: WSHSY and SAAADI. Trimming stripped 5 bases from V and 7 bases from J, with 12 bases between. The CDR3 coding sequence is TGCGCCAGCAGTCAAACACCCTTGGAGCAGTACTTC. Amino acid sequence: CASSQTPLEQYF.

The J gene is TRBJ1-1, the V gene TRBV7-9, with a tentative D call TRBD1 (5 bases). Trimming took off 5 bases at V and 3 bases at J, with 16 bases between the two ends. The CDR3 is 15 residues long. In germline, CDR1 is SEHNR, CDR2 FQNEAQ (reference sequence). CDR3 amino acids: CASSLPRGGDTEAFF. In nucleotides, the CDR3 is TGTGCCAGCAGCCTCCCCCGCGGGGGGGACACTGAAGCTTTCTTT. The whole variable domain, filled in from reference TRBV7-9 and TRBJ1-1, reads DTGVSQNPRHKITKRGQNVTFRCDPISEHNRLYWYRQTLGQGPEFLTYFQNEAQLEKSRLLSDRFSAERPKGSFSTLEIQRTEQGDSAMYLCASSLPRGGDTEAFFGQGTRLTVV.

The chain links TRBV5-1 to TRBJ2-2; 15 bases are a match to TRBD2. Germline V gene data show CDR1 as SGHRS and CDR2 as YFSETQ. The CDR3 spans 17 residues. After removal of 4 bases from V and 5 bases from J, the junction contained 6 bases not matched to a gene. CDR3 DNA sequence: TGCGCCAGCAGCCACGGACTAGCGGGAGGGGGAACCGGGGAGCTGTTTTTT. Translated: CASSHGLAGGGTGELFF.

The V gene is TRBV2, the J gene TRBJ1-2; TRBD1 agrees at 8 bases. The CDR3 covers 14 residues. CDR1 and CDR2 from the germline V gene are SNHLY and FYNNEI. The junction had 4 bases not matched to a gene; V was cut back by 5 bases and J by 2 bases. The CDR3 sequence: CASSLQGDNYGYTF. The CDR3 DNA reads TGTGCCAGCAGTTTACAGGGGGACAACTATGGCTACACCTTC.

This clone was counted a few times. V gene TRBV7-2 combines with J gene TRBJ2-7, with D perhaps TRBD1 (6 bases). The CDR3 runs 14 residues. Per the germline V gene, CDR1 is SGHTA and CDR2 is FQGNSA. V was trimmed by 4 bases and J by 6 bases, leaving 16 bases between them. This CDR3 reads CASSSRRQATEQYF. The CDR3 nucleotides read TGTGCCAGCAGCTCCAGACGACAGGCGACCGAGCAGTACTTC.

In the case of this clone: At one end the junction does not follow the germline gene, possibly because of a read error. This rearrangement joins TRBV5-8 to TRBJ2-3; 8 bases are a match to TRBD1. From germline, CDR1 is SGHTS and CDR2 YDEGEE. The CDR3 spans 12 residues. The CDR3: CASSTILDRGDF. The CDR3 coding sequence is TGTGCCAGCAGCACTATCCTAGACAGGGGAGATTTT.

The CDR3 DNA follows: TGTGCCAGCAGCACGGCCTACGAGCAGTACTTC. Translation gives CASSTAYEQYF. The rearrangement links TRBV7-2 to TRBJ2-7; D is ambiguous. Germline V gene data show CDR1 as SGHTA and CDR2 as FQGNSA. This CDR3 is built from 11 residues. Deletions cut 5 bases from V and 2 bases from J, with 4 bases between.

The chain carries TRBV4-1 and TRBJ2-2; TRBD2 aligns across 8 bases. Looked up from germline, CDR1 is MGHRA and CDR2 is YSYEKL. Unmatched junction bases numbered 4, after V lost 4 bases and J lost 0 bases. The CDR3 is made up of 16 amino acids. In DNA, the CDR3 is TGCGCCAGCAGCCGCGCCGGGGGGGCGAACACCGGGGAGCTGTTTTTT. Translating gives CASSRAGGANTGELFF.

The chain has TRBV7-8 and TRBJ1-5; 8 nucleotides agree with TRBD1. The CDR3 length is 15 residues. The V gene end was trimmed by 5 bases and the J gene end by 5 bases; junction bases not matched to a gene: 8. In germline, CDR1 is SGHVS, CDR2 FQNEAQ. For the CDR3, the DNA is TGTGCCAGCAGCCCACGAGGGACAGGATATCAGCCCCAGCATTTT. This translates into CASSPRGTGYQPQHF. The full variable domain, with the rest looked up from reference TRBV7-8 and TRBJ1-5, is GAGVSQSPRYKVAKRGQDVALRCDPISGHVSLFWYQQALGQGPEFLTYFQNEAQLDKSGLPSDRFFAERPEGSVSTLKIQRTQQEDSAVYLCASSPRGTGYQPQHFGDGTRLSIL.

The rearrangement uses TRBV15 and TRBJ1-1; the D gene is possibly TRBD1 (5 bases). Germline-derived CDR1 and CDR2 are LNHNV and YYDKDF (reference sequence). The CDR3 contains 15 residues. Deletions cut 1 base from V and 1 base from J, with 10 bases between. DNA of the CDR3: TGTGCCACCAGCAGAGGGGGACTGAGGAACACTGAAGCTTTCTTT. Translated, it gives CATSRGGLRNTEAFF.

The rearrangement joins TRBV10-3 to TRBJ2-2; 11 nucleotides agree with TRBD1. From germline, CDR1 is ENHRY and CDR2 SYGVKD. The ends lost 3 bases at V and 5 bases at J; junction bases unmatched: 5. There are 16 residues in the CDR3. CDR3 residues: CAISDGQGAGTGELFF. The CDR3 bases are TGTGCCATCAGTGACGGACAGGGGGCTGGAACCGGGGAGCTGTTTTTT.

V gene TRBV7-3 combines with J gene TRBJ2-7; D perhaps matches TRBD1 (6 bases). The V and J ends lost 5 bases and 0 bases respectively, with 11 bases between them. Germline CDR1 SGHTA, CDR2 FQGTGA. The CDR3 has 14 amino acids. The CDR3 nucleotides are TGTGCCAGCAGCCCTGACAGGAGCTCCTACGAGCAGTACTTC. Translation gives CASSPDRSSYEQYF.